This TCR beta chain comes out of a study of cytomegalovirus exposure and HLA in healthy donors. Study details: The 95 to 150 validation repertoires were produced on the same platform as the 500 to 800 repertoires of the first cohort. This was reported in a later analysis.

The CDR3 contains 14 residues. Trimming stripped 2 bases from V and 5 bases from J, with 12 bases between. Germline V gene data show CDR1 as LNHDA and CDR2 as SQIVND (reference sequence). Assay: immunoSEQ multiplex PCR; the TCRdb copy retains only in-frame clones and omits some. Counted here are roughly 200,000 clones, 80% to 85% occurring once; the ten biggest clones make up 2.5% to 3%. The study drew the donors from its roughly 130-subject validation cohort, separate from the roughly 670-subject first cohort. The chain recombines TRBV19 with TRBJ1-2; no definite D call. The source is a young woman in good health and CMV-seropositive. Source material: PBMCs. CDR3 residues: CASSITGARYGYTF. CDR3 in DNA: TGTGCCAGTAGTATAACGGGAGCAAGATATGGCTACACCTTC.